Listed below are T cell receptor beta chains from one sample, sequenced in a study of identical twins. Each CDR3 protein is one row after TCRdb ran MiXCR on the 5' RACE reads. The sample holds 1.5 million or so distinct CDR3 sequences, 32% seen once. The sample consisted of cord blood. These receptors were collected from a newborn girl in good health. Both conserved end residues are part of each CDR3. Each record gives: D gene, clone size, J gene, V gene, CDR3 DNA, CDR3 protein. A D gene is named only where the DNA matches it firmly. A row's size may be missing; if present it is once, few, many or a size class.

d_gene: .
abundance: .
j_gene: TRBJ2-7
v_gene: TRBV25-1
CDR3nt: TGTGCCAGCTCTAGGGCAGGGCCCTCCTACGAGCAGTACTTC
CDR3aa: CASSRAGPSYEQYF

d_gene: .
abundance: .
j_gene: TRBJ2-7
v_gene: TRBV4-1
CDR3nt: TGCGCCAGCAGGCGGACGTTTAGCTCCTACAATGAGCAGTACTTC
CDR3aa: CASRRTFSSYNEQYF

d_gene: .
abundance: .
j_gene: TRBJ2-7
v_gene: TRBV6-1
CDR3nt: TGTGCCAGCAGTGATGGTCGCTTACCAAGCCCCCCCTACGAGCAGTACTTC
CDR3aa: CASSDGRLPSPPYEQYF

d_gene: .
abundance: few
j_gene: TRBJ2-6
v_gene: TRBV5-1
CDR3nt: TGCGCCAGCAGCTTGGGGGACTCCTTCTCTGGGGCCAACGTCCTGACTTTC
CDR3aa: CASSLGDSFSGANVLTF

d_gene: .
abundance: many
j_gene: TRBJ2-3
v_gene: TRBV29-1
CDR3nt: TGCAGCGTCTGGACCTTCACAGATACGCAGTATTTT
CDR3aa: CSVWTFTDTQYF

d_gene: TRBD1
abundance: .
j_gene: TRBJ2-7
v_gene: TRBV24-1
CDR3nt: TGTGCCACCAGTGTTGACAGGGGCGAGCAGTACTTC
CDR3aa: CATSVDRGEQYF

d_gene: .
abundance: .
j_gene: TRBJ2-7
v_gene: TRBV6-2/TRBV6-3
CDR3nt: TGTGCCAGCAGTTATTTCAGGGGATTCTCCTACAATGAGCAGTACTTC
CDR3aa: CASSYFRGFSYNEQYF

d_gene: TRBD2
abundance: many
j_gene: TRBJ2-7
v_gene: TRBV29-1
CDR3nt: TGCAGCGTTGAGGGACTAGCGGGAGTTTACGAGCAGTACTTC
CDR3aa: CSVEGLAGVYEQYF

d_gene: .
abundance: .
j_gene: TRBJ2-7
v_gene: TRBV6-5
CDR3nt: TGTGCCAGCAGTTACTCGAGCACAGGGCAATACGAGCAGTACTTC
CDR3aa: CASSYSSTGQYEQYF

d_gene: .
abundance: few
j_gene: TRBJ2-5
v_gene: TRBV28
CDR3nt: TGTGCCAGCAGTCCACTAGCCCACCAAGAGACCCAGTACTTC
CDR3aa: CASSPLAHQETQYF

d_gene: .
abundance: .
j_gene: TRBJ1-1
v_gene: TRBV14
CDR3nt: TGTGCCAGCAGCCAACTATCGACAGGACTAAACACTGAAGCTTTCTTT
CDR3aa: CASSQLSTGLNTEAFF

d_gene: TRBD1
abundance: .
j_gene: TRBJ2-1
v_gene: TRBV6-1
CDR3nt: TGTGCCAGCACTGGGCCGGGACAGGGGTACAATGGGCAGTTCTTC
CDR3aa: CASTGPGQGYNGQFF

d_gene: .
abundance: few
j_gene: TRBJ2-7
v_gene: TRBV4-2
CDR3nt: TGTGCCAGCAGCCACGAAGATAGGGTAGCTAGCTCCTACGAGCAGTACTTC
CDR3aa: CASSHEDRVASSYEQYF

d_gene: .
abundance: .
j_gene: TRBJ2-7
v_gene: TRBV5-1
CDR3nt: TGCGCCAGCAGCCCCTCAGTAAGCTACAATGAGCAGTACTTC
CDR3aa: CASSPSVSYNEQYF

d_gene: .
abundance: .
j_gene: TRBJ2-2
v_gene: TRBV28
CDR3nt: TGTGCCAGCAGTTTAGATTCAGGGAACACCGGGGAGCTGTTTTTT
CDR3aa: CASSLDSGNTGELFF

d_gene: TRBD2
abundance: .
j_gene: TRBJ2-3
v_gene: TRBV6-1
CDR3nt: TGTGCCACCGCTCGGCGGGGGGCTTCCACAGATACGCAGTATTTT
CDR3aa: CATARRGASTDTQYF

d_gene: TRBD2
abundance: .
j_gene: TRBJ2-3
v_gene: TRBV20-1
CDR3nt: TGCAGTGCTAGAGCAGGGACTACCCCTGGCACAGATACGCAGTATTTT
CDR3aa: CSARAGTTPGTDTQYF

d_gene: .
abundance: .
j_gene: TRBJ2-5
v_gene: TRBV3-1
CDR3nt: TGTGCCAGCAGCCAAGTTCACAGGCCAGAGACCCAGTACTTC
CDR3aa: CASSQVHRPETQYF

d_gene: .
abundance: .
j_gene: TRBJ2-4
v_gene: TRBV30
CDR3nt: TGTGCCTGGAGCGTACAAGGGGCCAAAAACATTCAGTACTTC
CDR3aa: CAWSVQGAKNIQYF

d_gene: .
abundance: .
j_gene: TRBJ2-7
v_gene: TRBV4-1
CDR3nt: TGCGCCAGCAGCCAAGGGACAGAACCCGCACCCAACTCCTACGAGCAGTACTTC
CDR3aa: CASSQGTEPAPNSYEQYF

d_gene: TRBD2
abundance: many
j_gene: TRBJ2-7
v_gene: TRBV12-3/TRBV12-4
CDR3nt: TGTGCCAGCAGTTTAGGTTGGGGAAATAGCGGGGGGCCCTCCTACGAGCAGTACTTC
CDR3aa: CASSLGWGNSGGPSYEQYF

d_gene: TRBD2
abundance: few
j_gene: TRBJ2-1
v_gene: TRBV2
CDR3nt: TGTGCCAGCAGTGAAGGGACTAGCGTCGGTGAGCAGTTCTTC
CDR3aa: CASSEGTSVGEQFF

d_gene: TRBD2
abundance: .
j_gene: TRBJ2-3
v_gene: TRBV12-3/TRBV12-4
CDR3nt: TGTGCCAGCAGTTTAGGCCGGAGACTAGCGGGAGTGGTAGATACGCAGTATTTT
CDR3aa: CASSLGRRLAGVVDTQYF

d_gene: .
abundance: .
j_gene: TRBJ1-1
v_gene: TRBV7-9
CDR3nt: TGTGCCAGCAGCTCCGACTTGACGGTGAACACTGAAGCTTTCTTT
CDR3aa: CASSSDLTVNTEAFF

d_gene: .
abundance: .
j_gene: TRBJ2-7
v_gene: TRBV20-1
CDR3nt: TGCAGTGCTCCTACTGGCCAGGCCCTTCTCTACGAGCAGTACTTC
CDR3aa: CSAPTGQALLYEQYF

d_gene: .
abundance: .
j_gene: TRBJ2-7
v_gene: TRBV5-1
CDR3nt: TGCGCCAGCAGCTTGACTGTGGGGACACGGACCTACGAGCAGTACTTC
CDR3aa: CASSLTVGTRTYEQYF

d_gene: TRBD1
abundance: .
j_gene: TRBJ1-1
v_gene: TRBV15
CDR3nt: TGTGCCACCAGCAGCCCAAAGGGGGCGCGGACTGAAGCTTTCTTT
CDR3aa: CATSSPKGARTEAFF

d_gene: .
abundance: .
j_gene: TRBJ1-6
v_gene: TRBV2
CDR3nt: TGTGCCAGCAGTGAACGGGTCAGGAATTCACCCCTCCACTTT
CDR3aa: CASSERVRNSPLHF

d_gene: .
abundance: few
j_gene: TRBJ1-4
v_gene: TRBV27
CDR3nt: TGTGCCAGCAGTCCAGAACGGAAGAGTGAAAAACTGTTTTTT
CDR3aa: CASSPERKSEKLFF

d_gene: TRBD1
abundance: few
j_gene: TRBJ2-7
v_gene: TRBV28
CDR3nt: TGTGCCAGCAGTTTAGGGGACAGGGTATCGGGGGAGCAGTACTTC
CDR3aa: CASSLGDRVSGEQYF

d_gene: TRBD1
abundance: many
j_gene: TRBJ2-7
v_gene: TRBV29-1
CDR3nt: TGCAGCGTTGTATGGCCGGGACAGGGTAGAAAGGAGTACTTC
CDR3aa: CSVVWPGQGRKEYF

d_gene: .
abundance: .
j_gene: TRBJ1-6
v_gene: TRBV6-1
CDR3nt: TGTGCCAGCAGTGAAAGCACAGTCGATTCACCCCTCCACTTT
CDR3aa: CASSESTVDSPLHF

d_gene: .
abundance: few
j_gene: TRBJ2-4
v_gene: TRBV20-1
CDR3nt: TGCAGTGCTAGAACTCCCCTAGCCAAAAACATTCAGTACTTC
CDR3aa: CSARTPLAKNIQYF

d_gene: TRBD2
abundance: few
j_gene: TRBJ2-3
v_gene: TRBV11-2
CDR3nt: TGTGCCAGCAGCTTAGCCCCCGGGAGGGCGTGGGGAGATACGCAGTATTTT
CDR3aa: CASSLAPGRAWGDTQYF

d_gene: .
abundance: .
j_gene: TRBJ2-3
v_gene: TRBV9
CDR3nt: TGTGCCAGCAGCGTAGAGGCTAGGCCAGATACGCAGTATTTT
CDR3aa: CASSVEARPDTQYF

d_gene: TRBD2
abundance: few
j_gene: TRBJ2-1
v_gene: TRBV6-5
CDR3nt: TGTGCCACCACAGGGACTAGTGCCTACAATGAGCAGTTCTTC
CDR3aa: CATTGTSAYNEQFF

d_gene: TRBD2
abundance: few
j_gene: TRBJ2-7
v_gene: TRBV18
CDR3nt: TGTGCCAGCTCACCACCAAGCGGGAGAACGAACGAGCAGTACTTC
CDR3aa: CASSPPSGRTNEQYF

d_gene: .
abundance: .
j_gene: TRBJ1-4
v_gene: TRBV6-6
CDR3nt: TGTGCCAGCAGCTGGACCGGCGGAAAACTGTTTTTT
CDR3aa: CASSWTGGKLFF

d_gene: .
abundance: .
j_gene: TRBJ2-7
v_gene: TRBV6-5
CDR3nt: TGTGCCAGCAGCCCTTTCGTGGGGGGCTACGAGCAGTACTTC
CDR3aa: CASSPFVGGYEQYF

d_gene: .
abundance: .
j_gene: TRBJ2-7
v_gene: TRBV2
CDR3nt: TGTGCCAGCAGGGCCGGGCCCAACTCCTACGAGCAGTACTTC
CDR3aa: CASRAGPNSYEQYF

d_gene: TRBD2
abundance: few
j_gene: TRBJ2-7
v_gene: TRBV20-1
CDR3nt: TGCAGTGCTAGCCCCTCTAGCGGGAGAAACGAGCAGTACTTC
CDR3aa: CSASPSSGRNEQYF

d_gene: TRBD2
abundance: .
j_gene: TRBJ2-1
v_gene: TRBV20-1
CDR3nt: TGCAGTGCTAGAGATGGCGGGAGGGCCAATGAGCAGTTCTTC
CDR3aa: CSARDGGRANEQFF

d_gene: TRBD2
abundance: .
j_gene: TRBJ2-1
v_gene: TRBV7-9
CDR3nt: TGTGCCAGCAGCCCCCATACTAGCGGGAGCTACAATGAGCAGTTCTTC
CDR3aa: CASSPHTSGSYNEQFF

d_gene: .
abundance: .
j_gene: TRBJ1-5
v_gene: TRBV28
CDR3nt: TGTGCCAGCAGTTTAGCCCTGGATCAGCCCCAGCATTTT
CDR3aa: CASSLALDQPQHF

d_gene: TRBD2
abundance: few
j_gene: TRBJ2-1
v_gene: TRBV20-1
CDR3nt: TGCAGTGCTAGAGATCGGGGGGGCTCGGTATCCAATGAGCAGTTCTTC
CDR3aa: CSARDRGGSVSNEQFF

d_gene: .
abundance: few
j_gene: TRBJ1-1
v_gene: TRBV20-1
CDR3nt: TGCAGTGCTAGTATGAGGGGTAGAACTGAAGCTTTCTTT
CDR3aa: CSASMRGRTEAFF

d_gene: TRBD1
abundance: few
j_gene: TRBJ1-5
v_gene: TRBV4-1
CDR3nt: TGCGCCAGCAGCCAGGTTGCAGGGGGCAAAAGTAGCAATCAGCCCCAGCATTTT
CDR3aa: CASSQVAGGKSSNQPQHF

d_gene: TRBD2
abundance: .
j_gene: TRBJ2-3
v_gene: TRBV28
CDR3nt: TGTGCCAGCAGTTCCCGCTCGGGACTAGCGTATAACACAGATACGCAGTATTTT
CDR3aa: CASSSRSGLAYNTDTQYF

d_gene: TRBD1
abundance: .
j_gene: TRBJ2-4
v_gene: TRBV5-1
CDR3nt: TGCGCCAGCAGCATGTACAGGGGTCCCTACGAGTACTTC
CDR3aa: CASSMYRGPYEYF

d_gene: TRBD1
abundance: .
j_gene: TRBJ1-4
v_gene: TRBV27
CDR3nt: TGTGCCAGCAGTTTAAGGGGGCGGACTAATGAAAAACTGTTTTTT
CDR3aa: CASSLRGRTNEKLFF

d_gene: .
abundance: few
j_gene: TRBJ2-1
v_gene: TRBV10-3
CDR3nt: TGTGCCATCAGGGGGGTGGGCCCGAGGTACAATGAGCAGTTCTTC
CDR3aa: CAIRGVGPRYNEQFF

d_gene: .
abundance: .
j_gene: TRBJ2-2
v_gene: TRBV29-1
CDR3nt: TGCAGCGCTGGGGGCGGCCCGAACACCGGGGAGCTGTTTTTT
CDR3aa: CSAGGGPNTGELFF

d_gene: TRBD1
abundance: few
j_gene: TRBJ1-4
v_gene: TRBV10-3
CDR3nt: TGTGCCATCGGGGACAGTCTTGCAACTAATGAAAAACTGTTTTTT
CDR3aa: CAIGDSLATNEKLFF

d_gene: TRBD2
abundance: .
j_gene: TRBJ2-5
v_gene: TRBV12-3/TRBV12-4
CDR3nt: TGTGCCAGCAGCCGAGGGACTAGTGAAGAGACCCAGTACTTC
CDR3aa: CASSRGTSEETQYF

d_gene: TRBD2
abundance: .
j_gene: TRBJ2-1
v_gene: TRBV6-1
CDR3nt: TGTGCCGGCAGTCTGTCTAGCGGGGGGGCGGGTGAGCAGTTCTTC
CDR3aa: CAGSLSSGGAGEQFF